This T cell receptor (beta chain) was sequenced for a study of T cells in Graves' hyperthyroidism and ophthalmopathy. Study outcomes and limitations: Stable hyperthyroidism and ophthalmopathy were separated using 13 V-J signatures. The majority of expanded thyroid clonotypes above 0.001 also appeared in blood.

As for this clonotype: Its antigen is not identified.

Between the trimmed V and J ends, which lost 7 bases and 0 bases, there was a span of 16 bases. Germline loops: CDR1 MNHEY, CDR2 SVGEGT. The CDR3 length is 17 residues. Uncontrolled infection, other autoimmune disease, pregnancy or lactation led to exclusion. What was amplified from RNA transcripts were TCR beta CDR3 regions. First-round RT-PCR of the TCR CDR3 relied on the HTBI primer set. TCRdb re-analysed the multiplex PCR reads in MiXCR, keeping a single row per CDR3 protein. The table records 500,000 to 650,000 distinct CDR3 sequences, around 13% of them present only once. The sequenced material came from blood. This clonotype was obtained from a woman between 45 and 65 years old with Graves' ophthalmopathy. This chain uses TRBV6-2 or TRBV6-3 with TRBJ2-6; D is perhaps TRBD1 (5 bases). The CDR3 bases are TGTGCCAGCACTCAGGGCCAAATGAACTCTGGGGCCAACGTCCTGACTTTC. This gives the protein CASTQGQMNSGANVLTF.